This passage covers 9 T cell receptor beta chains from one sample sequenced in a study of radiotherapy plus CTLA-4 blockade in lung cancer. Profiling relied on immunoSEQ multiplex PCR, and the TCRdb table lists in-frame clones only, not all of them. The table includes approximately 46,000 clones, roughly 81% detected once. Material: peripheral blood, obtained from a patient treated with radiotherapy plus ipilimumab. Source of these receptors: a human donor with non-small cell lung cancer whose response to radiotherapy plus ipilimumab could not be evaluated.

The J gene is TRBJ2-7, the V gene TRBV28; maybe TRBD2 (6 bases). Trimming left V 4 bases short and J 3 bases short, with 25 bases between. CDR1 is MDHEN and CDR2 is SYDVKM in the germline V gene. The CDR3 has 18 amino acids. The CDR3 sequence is CASSYVGFGGALSYEQYF. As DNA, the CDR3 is TGTGCCAGCAGTTACGTGGGTTTCGGGGGAGCCCTCAGCTACGAGCAGTACTTC.

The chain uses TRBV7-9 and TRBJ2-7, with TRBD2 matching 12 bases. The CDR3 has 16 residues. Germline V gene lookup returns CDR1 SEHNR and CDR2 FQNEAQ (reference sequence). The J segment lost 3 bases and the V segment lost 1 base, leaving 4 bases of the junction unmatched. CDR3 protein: CASSLGGLAGFYEQYF. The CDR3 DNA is TGTGCCAGCAGCTTAGGAGGACTAGCGGGGTTCTACGAGCAGTACTTC.

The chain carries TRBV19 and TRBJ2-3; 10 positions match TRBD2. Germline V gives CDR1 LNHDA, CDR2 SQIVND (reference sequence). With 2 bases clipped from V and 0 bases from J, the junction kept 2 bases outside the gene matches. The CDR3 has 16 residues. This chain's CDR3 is CASSITSGKSTDTQYF. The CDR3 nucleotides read TGTGCCAGTAGTATAACTAGCGGGAAGAGCACAGATACGCAGTATTTT.

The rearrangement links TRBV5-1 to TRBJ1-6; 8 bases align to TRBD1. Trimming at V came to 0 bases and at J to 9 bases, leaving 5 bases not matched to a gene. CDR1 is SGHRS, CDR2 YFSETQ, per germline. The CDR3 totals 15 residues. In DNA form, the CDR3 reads TGCGCCAGCAGCTTGGGTCGGCAGGGGGCTTCACCCCTCCACTTT. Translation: CASSLGRQGASPLHF. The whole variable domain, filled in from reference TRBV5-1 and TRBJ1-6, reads KAGVTQTPRYLIKTRGQQVTLSCSPISGHRSVSWYQQTPGQGLQFLFEYFSETQRNKGNFPGRFSGRQFSNSRSEMNVSTLELGDSALYLCASSLGRQGASPLHFGNGTRLTVT.

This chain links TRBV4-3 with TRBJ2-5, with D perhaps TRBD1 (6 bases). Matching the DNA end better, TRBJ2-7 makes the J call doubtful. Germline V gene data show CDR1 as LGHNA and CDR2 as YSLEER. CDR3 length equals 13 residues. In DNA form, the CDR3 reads TGCGCCAGCAGTGGGAGCAGGGGCTACGAGCAGTACTTC. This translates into CASSGSRGYEQYF.

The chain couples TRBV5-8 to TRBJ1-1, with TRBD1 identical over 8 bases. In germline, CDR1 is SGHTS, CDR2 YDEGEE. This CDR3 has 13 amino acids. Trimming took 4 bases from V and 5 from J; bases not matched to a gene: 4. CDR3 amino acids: CASSKNRGTEAFF. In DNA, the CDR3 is TGTGCCAGCAGCAAGAACAGGGGGACTGAAGCTTTCTTT.

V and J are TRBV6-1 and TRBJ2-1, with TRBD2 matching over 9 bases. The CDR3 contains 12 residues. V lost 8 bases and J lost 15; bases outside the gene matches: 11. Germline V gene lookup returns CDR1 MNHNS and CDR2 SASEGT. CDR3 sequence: CASSGDSGRLFF. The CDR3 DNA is TGTGCCAGCTCGGGGGATAGCGGGAGACTGTTCTTC.

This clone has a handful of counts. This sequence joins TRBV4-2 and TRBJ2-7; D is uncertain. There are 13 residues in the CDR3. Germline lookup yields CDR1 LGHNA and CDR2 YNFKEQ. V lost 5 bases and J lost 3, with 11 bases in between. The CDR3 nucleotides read TGTGCCAGCAGCTTGGCTTCCAGCTACGAGCAGTACTTC. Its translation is CASSLASSYEQYF.

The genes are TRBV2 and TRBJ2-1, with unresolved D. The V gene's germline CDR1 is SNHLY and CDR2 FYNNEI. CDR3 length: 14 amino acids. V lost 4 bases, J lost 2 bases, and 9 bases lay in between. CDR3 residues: CASSALLTYNEQFF. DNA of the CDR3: TGTGCCAGCAGTGCCTTACTTACCTACAATGAGCAGTTCTTC.